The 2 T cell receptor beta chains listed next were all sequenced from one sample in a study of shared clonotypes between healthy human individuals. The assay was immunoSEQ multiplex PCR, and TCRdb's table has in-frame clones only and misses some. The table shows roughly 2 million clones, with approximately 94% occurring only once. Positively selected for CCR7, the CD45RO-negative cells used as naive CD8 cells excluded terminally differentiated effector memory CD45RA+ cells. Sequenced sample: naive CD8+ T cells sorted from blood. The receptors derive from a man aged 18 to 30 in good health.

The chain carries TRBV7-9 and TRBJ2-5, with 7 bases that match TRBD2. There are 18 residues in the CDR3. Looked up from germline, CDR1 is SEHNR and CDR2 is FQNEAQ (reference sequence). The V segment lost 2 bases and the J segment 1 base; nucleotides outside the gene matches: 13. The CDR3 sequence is CASSLFQGLSGPQETQYF. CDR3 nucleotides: TGTGCCAGCAGCTTATTCCAGGGCCTTAGCGGGCCCCAAGAGACCCAGTACTTC.

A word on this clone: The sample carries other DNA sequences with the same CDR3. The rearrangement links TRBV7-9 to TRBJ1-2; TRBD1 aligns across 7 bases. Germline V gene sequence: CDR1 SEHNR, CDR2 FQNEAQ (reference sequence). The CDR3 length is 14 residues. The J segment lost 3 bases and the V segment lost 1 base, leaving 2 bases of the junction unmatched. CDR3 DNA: TGTGCCAGCAGCTTAGTCGGGACAGACTATGGCTACACCTTC. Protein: CASSLVGTDYGYTF.